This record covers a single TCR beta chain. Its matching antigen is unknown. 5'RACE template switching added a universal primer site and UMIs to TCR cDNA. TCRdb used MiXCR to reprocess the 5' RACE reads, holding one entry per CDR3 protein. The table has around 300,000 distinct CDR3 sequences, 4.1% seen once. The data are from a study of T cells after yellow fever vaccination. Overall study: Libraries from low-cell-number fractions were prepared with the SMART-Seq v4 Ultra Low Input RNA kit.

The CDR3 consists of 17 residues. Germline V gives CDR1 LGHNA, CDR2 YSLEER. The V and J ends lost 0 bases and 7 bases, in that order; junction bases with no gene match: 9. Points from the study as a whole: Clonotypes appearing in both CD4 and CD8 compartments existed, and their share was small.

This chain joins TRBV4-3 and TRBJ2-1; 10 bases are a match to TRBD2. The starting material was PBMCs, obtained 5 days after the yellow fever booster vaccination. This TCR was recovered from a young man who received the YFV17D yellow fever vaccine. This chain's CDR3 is CASSQDFKRGGHNEQFF. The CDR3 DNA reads TGCGCCAGCAGCCAAGATTTTAAGCGGGGGGGCCATAATGAGCAGTTCTTC.